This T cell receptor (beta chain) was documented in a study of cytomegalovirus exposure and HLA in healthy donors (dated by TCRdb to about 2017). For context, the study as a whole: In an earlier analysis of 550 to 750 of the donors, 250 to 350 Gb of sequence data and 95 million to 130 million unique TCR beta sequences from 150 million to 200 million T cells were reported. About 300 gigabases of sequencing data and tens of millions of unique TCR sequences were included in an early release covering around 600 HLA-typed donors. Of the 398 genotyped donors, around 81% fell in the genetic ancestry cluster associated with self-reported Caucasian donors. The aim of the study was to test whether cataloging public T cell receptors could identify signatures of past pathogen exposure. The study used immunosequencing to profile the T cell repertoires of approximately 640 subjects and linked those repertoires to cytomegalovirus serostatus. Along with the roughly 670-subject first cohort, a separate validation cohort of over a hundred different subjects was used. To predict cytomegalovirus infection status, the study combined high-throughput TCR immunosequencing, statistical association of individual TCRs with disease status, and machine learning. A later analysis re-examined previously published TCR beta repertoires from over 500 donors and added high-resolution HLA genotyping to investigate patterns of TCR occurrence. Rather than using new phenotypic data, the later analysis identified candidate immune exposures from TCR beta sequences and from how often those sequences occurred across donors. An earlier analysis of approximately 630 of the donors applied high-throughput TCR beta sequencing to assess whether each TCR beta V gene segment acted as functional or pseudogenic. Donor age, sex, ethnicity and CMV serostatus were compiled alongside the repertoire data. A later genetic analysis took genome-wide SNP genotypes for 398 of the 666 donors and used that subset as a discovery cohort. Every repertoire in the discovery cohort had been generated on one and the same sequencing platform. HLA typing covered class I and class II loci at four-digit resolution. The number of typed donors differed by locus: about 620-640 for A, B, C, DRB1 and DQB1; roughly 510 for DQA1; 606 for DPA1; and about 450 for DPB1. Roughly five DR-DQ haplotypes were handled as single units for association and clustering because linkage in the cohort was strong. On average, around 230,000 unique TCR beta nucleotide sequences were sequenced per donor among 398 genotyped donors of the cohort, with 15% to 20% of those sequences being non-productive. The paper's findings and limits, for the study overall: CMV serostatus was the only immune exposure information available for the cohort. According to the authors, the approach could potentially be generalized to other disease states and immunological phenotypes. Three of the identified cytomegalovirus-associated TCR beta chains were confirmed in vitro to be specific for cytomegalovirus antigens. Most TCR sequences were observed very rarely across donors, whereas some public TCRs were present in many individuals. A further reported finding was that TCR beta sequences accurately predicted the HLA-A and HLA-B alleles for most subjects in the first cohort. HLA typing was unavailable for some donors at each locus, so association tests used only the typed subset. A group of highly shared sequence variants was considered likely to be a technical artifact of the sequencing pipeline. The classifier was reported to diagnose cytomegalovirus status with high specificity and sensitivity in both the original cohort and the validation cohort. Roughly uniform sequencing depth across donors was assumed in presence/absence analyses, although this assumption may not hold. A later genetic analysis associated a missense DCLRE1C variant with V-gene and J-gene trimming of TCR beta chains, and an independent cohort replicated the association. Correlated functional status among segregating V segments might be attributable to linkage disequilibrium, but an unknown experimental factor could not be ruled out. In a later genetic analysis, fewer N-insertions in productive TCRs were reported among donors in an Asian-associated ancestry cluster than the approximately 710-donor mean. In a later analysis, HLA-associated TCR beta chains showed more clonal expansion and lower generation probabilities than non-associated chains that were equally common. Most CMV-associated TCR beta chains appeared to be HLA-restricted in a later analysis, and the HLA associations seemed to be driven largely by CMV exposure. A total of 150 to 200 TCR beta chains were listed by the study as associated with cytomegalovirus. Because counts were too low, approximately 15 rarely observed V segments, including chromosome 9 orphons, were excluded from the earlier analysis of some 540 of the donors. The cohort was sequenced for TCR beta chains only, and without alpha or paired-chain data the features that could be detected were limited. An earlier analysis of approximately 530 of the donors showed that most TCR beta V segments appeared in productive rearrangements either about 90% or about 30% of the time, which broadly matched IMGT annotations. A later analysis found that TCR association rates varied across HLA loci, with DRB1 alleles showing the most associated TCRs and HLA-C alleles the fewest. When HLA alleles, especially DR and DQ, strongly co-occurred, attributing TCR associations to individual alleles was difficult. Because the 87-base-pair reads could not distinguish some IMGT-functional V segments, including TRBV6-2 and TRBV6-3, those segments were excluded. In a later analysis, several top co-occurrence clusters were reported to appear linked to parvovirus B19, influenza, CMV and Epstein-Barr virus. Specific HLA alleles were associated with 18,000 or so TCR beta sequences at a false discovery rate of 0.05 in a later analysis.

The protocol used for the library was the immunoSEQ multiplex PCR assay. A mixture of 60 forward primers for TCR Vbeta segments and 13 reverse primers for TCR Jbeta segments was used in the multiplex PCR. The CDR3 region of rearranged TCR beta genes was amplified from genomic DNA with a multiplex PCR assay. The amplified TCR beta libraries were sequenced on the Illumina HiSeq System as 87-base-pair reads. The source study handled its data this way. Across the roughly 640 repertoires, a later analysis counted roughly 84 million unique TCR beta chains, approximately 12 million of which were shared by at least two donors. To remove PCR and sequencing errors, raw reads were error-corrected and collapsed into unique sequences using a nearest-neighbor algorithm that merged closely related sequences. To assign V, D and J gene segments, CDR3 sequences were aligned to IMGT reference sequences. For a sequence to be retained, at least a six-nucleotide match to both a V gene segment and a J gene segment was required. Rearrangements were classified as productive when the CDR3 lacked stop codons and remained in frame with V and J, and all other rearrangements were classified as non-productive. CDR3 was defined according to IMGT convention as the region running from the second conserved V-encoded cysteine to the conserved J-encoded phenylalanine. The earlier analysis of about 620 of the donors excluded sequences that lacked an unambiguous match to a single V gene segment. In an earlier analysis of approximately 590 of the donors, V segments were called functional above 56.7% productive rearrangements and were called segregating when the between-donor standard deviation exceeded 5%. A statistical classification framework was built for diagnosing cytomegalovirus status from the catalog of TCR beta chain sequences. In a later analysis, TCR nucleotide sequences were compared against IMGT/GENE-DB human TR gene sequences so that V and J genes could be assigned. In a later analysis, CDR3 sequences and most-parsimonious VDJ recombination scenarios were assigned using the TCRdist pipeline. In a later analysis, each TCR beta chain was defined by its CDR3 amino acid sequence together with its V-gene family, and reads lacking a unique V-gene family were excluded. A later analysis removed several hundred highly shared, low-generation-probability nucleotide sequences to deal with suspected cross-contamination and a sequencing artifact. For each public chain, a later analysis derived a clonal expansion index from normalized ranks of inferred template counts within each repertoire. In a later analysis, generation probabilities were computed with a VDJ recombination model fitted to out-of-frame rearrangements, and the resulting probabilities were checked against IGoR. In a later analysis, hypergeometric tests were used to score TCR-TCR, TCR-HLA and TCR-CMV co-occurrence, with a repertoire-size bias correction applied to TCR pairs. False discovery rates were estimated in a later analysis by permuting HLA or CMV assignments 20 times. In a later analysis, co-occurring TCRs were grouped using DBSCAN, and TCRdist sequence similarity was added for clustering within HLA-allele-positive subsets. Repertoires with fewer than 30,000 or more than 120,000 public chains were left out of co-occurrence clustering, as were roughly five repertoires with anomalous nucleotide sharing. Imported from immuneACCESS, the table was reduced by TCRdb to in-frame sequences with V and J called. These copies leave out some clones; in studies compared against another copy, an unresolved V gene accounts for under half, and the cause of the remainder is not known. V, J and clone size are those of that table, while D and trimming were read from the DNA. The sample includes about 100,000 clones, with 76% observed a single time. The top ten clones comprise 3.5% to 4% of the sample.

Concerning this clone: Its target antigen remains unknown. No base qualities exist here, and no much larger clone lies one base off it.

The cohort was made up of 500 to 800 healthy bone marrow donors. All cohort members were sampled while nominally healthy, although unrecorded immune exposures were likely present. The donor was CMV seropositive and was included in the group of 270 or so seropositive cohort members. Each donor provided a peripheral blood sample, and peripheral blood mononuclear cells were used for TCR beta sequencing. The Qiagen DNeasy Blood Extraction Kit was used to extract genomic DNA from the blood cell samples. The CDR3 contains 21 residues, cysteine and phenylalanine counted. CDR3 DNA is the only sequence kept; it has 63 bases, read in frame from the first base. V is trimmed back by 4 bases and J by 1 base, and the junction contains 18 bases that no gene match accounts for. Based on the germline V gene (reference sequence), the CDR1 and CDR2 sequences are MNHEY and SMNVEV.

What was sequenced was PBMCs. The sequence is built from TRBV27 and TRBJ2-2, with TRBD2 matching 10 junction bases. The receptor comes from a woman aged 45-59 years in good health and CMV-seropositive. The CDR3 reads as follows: CASSSYRVKEREGRNTGELFF. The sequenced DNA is TGTGCCAGCAGTTCTTACAGGGTGAAGGAGCGGGAGGGACGGAACACCGGGGAGCTGTTTTTT.